This T cell receptor beta chain originates from a study of cytomegalovirus exposure and HLA in healthy donors. PCR was performed using 60 Vbeta and 13 Jbeta primers. Assay used: immunoSEQ multiplex PCR; TCRdb lists only in-frame clones, some missing. Among over 20,000 clones listed, almost 70% were seen once. The CDR3 covers 15 residues. CDR1 SGDLS and CDR2 YYNGEE come from the germline V gene. The V gene end was trimmed by 4 bases and the J gene end by 4 bases; junction bases not matched to a gene: 9. Points from the study as a whole: Among the most significant clusters, several appeared linked to common viral pathogens in a later analysis.

Of note for this clone: What it binds is not known.

Sequenced input: PBMCs. The chain has TRBV9 and TRBJ2-7; 9 bases map to TRBD1. The source is a woman aged 50 to 60 in good health and CMV-seronegative. The CDR3 reads CASSLSRDREYEQYF. CDR3 in DNA: TGTGCCAGCAGCTTGAGCCGGGACAGGGAATACGAGCAGTACTTC.